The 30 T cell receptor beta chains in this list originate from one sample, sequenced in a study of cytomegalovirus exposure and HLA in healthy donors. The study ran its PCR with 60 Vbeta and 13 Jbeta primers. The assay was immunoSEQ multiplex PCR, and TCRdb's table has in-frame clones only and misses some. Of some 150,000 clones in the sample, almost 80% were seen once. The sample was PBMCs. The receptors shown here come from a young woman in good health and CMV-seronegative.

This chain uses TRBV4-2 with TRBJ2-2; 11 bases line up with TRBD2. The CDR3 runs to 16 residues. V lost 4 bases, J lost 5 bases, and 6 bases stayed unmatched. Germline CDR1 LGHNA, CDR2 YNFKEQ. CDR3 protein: CASSLGTSGRTGELFF. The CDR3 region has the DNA TGTGCCAGCAGCCTCGGGACTAGCGGTCGGACCGGGGAGCTGTTTTTT.

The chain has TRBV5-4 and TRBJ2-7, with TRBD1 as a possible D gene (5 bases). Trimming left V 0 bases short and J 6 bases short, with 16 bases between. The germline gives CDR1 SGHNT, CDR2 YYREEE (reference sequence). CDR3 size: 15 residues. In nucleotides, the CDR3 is TGTGCCAGCAGCTTGGGCGGCGGCAGGGTGGCCGAGCAGTACTTC. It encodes CASSLGGGRVAEQYF.

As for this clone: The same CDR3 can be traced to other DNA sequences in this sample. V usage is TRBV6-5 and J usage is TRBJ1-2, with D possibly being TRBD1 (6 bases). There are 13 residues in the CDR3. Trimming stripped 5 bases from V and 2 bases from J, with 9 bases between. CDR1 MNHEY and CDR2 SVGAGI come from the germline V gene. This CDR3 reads CASSPTGNYGYTF. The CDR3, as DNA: TGTGCCAGCAGTCCCACAGGGAACTATGGCTACACCTTC.

The CDR3 loop reads CASSSGLYEQYF. DNA for the CDR3: TGTGCCAGCAGCTCCGGTCTCTACGAGCAGTACTTC. The chain couples TRBV7-9 to TRBJ2-7; the D is unclear. V lost 4 bases and J lost 3, with 7 bases in between. Looked up from germline, CDR1 is SEHNR and CDR2 is FQNEAQ (reference sequence). The length of the CDR3 is 12 residues.

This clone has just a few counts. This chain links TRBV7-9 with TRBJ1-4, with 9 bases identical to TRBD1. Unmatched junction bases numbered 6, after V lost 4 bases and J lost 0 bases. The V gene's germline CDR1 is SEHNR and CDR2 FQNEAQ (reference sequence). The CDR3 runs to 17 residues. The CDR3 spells CASSSGQGIATNEKLFF. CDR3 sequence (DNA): TGTGCCAGCAGCTCGGGACAGGGCATTGCAACTAATGAAAAACTGTTTTTT.

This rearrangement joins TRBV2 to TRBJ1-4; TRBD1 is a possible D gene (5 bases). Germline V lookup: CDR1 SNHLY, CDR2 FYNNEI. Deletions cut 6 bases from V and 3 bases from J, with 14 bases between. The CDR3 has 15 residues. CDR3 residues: CASRARGKANEKLFF. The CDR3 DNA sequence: TGTGCCAGCAGAGCGCGGGGGAAGGCTAATGAAAAACTGTTTTTT. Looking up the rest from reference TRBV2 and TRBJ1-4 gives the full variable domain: EPEVTQTPSHQVTQMGQEVILRCVPISNHLYFYWYRQILGQKVEFLVSFYNNEISEKSEIFDDQFSVERPDGSNFTLKIRSTKLEDSAMYFCASRARGKANEKLFFGSGTQLSVL.

This CDR3 is CAWPSGAYGYTF. The CDR3 DNA sequence: TGTGCCTGGCCTAGTGGAGCCTATGGCTACACCTTC. The chain is built from TRBV30 and TRBJ1-2; D ambiguous. Trimming removed 5 bases from V and 4 bases from J, with 11 bases in between. The germline gives CDR1 GTSNPN, CDR2 SVGIG (reference sequence). The CDR3 extends over 12 amino acids.

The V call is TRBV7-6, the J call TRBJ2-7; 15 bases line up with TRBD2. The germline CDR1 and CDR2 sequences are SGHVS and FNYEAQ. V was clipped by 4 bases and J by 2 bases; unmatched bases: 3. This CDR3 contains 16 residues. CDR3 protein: CASSSGTSGGPYEQYF. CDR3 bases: TGTGCCAGCAGCTCCGGGACTAGCGGGGGGCCCTACGAGCAGTACTTC.

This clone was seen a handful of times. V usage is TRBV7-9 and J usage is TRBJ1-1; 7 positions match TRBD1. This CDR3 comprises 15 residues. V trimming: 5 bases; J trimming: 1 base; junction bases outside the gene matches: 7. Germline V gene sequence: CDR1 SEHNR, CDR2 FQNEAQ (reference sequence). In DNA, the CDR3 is TGTGCCAGCAGCCTCACGTGGACAGGGAACACTGAAGCTTTCTTT. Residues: CASSLTWTGNTEAFF.

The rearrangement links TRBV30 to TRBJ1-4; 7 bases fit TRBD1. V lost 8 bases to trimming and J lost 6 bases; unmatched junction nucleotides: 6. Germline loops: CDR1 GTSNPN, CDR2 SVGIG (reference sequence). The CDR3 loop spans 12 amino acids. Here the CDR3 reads CAQGDADEKLFF. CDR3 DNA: TGTGCCCAGGGGGACGCCGATGAAAAACTGTTTTTT.

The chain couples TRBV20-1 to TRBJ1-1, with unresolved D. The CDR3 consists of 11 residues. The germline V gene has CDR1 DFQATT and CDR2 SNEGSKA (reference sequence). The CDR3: CTSSVRTEAFF. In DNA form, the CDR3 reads TGCACCTCTTCGGTACGAACTGAAGCTTTCTTT.

CDR3 bases: TGTGCCAGCACCACACTAGCGGGGCAGGGTACGCAGTATTTT. Translated, it gives CASTTLAGQGTQYF. The chain recombines TRBV7-2 with TRBJ2-3, with 10 bases fitting TRBD2. After removal of 7 bases from V and 8 bases from J, the junction contained 9 bases not matched to a gene. Germline V gives CDR1 SGHTA, CDR2 FQGNSA. This CDR3 has 14 residues.

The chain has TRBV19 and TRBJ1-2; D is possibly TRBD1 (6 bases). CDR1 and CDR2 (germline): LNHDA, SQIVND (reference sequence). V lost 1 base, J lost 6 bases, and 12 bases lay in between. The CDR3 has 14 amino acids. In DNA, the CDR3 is TGTGCCAGTAGTATAGTCCGGACAGACAATGGCTACACCTTC. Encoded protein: CASSIVRTDNGYTF.

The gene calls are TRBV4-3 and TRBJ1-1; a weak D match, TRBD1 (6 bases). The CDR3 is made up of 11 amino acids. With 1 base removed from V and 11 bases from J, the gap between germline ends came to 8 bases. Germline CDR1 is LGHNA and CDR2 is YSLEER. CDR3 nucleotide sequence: TGCGCCAGCAGCCAAGGGGGGCGTGCTTTCTTT. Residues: CASSQGGRAFF.

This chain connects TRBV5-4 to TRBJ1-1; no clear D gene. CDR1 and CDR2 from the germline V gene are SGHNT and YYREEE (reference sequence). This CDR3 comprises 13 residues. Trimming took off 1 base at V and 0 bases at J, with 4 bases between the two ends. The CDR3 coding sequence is TGTGCCAGCAGCTTGCAAATGAACACTGAAGCTTTCTTT. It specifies CASSLQMNTEAFF.

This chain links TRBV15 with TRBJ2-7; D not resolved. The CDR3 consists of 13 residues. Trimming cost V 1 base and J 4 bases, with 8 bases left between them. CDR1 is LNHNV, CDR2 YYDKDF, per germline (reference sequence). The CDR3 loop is CATSRATGYEQYF. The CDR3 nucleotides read TGTGCCACCAGCAGAGCGACCGGGTACGAGCAGTACTTC.

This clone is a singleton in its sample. CDR3 nucleotides: TGTGCCAGCAGCTTATTCGGCGGGGCAGAGACCCAGTACTTC. Residues: CASSLFGGAETQYF. This chain connects TRBV7-7 to TRBJ2-5; D might be TRBD2 (6 bases). CDR1 is SSHAT and CDR2 is FNYEAQ in the germline V gene (reference sequence). This CDR3 contains 14 residues. The V end was cut by 2 bases, the J end by 4 bases, with 11 bases between.

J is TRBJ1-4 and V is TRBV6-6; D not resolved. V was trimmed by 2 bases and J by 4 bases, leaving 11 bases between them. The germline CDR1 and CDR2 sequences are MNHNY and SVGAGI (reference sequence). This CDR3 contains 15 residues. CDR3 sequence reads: CASSYGWESNEKLFF. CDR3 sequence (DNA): TGTGCCAGCAGTTACGGTTGGGAGAGTAATGAAAAACTGTTTTTT.

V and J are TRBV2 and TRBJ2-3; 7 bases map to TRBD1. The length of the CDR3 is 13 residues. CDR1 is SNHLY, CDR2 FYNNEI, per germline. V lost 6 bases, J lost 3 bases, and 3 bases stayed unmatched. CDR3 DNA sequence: TGTGCCAGCAGACGGACAGGAACAGATACGCAGTATTTT. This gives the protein CASRRTGTDTQYF.

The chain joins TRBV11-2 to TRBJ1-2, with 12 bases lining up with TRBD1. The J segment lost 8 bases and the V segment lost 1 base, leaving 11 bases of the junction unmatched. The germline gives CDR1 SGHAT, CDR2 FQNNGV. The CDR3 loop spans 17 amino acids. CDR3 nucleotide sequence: TGTGCCAGCAGCTTAGCGGGGGGGACAGGGGGCGCTTTAGGCTACACCTTC. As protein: CASSLAGGTGGALGYTF.

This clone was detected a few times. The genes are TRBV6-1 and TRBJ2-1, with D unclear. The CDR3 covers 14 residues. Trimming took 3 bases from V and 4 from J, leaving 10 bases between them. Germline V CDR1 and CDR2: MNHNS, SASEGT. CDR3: CASSDQELYNEQFF. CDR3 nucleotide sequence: TGTGCCAGCAGTGATCAAGAACTTTACAATGAGCAGTTCTTC.

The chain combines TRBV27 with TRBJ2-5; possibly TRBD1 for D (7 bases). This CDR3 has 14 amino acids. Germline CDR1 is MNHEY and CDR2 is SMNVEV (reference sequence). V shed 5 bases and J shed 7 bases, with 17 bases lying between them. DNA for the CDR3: TGTGCCAGCAGTAAAAATCAGGGGGAGGCGACCCAGTACTTC. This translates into CASSKNQGEATQYF.

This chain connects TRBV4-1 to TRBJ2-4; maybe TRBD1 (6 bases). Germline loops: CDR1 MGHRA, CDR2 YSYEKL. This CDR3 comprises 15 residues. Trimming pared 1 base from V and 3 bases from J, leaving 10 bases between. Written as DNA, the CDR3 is TGCGCCAGCAGCCAAGCTACAGGGTTCAAAAACATTCAGTACTTC. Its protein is CASSQATGFKNIQYF.

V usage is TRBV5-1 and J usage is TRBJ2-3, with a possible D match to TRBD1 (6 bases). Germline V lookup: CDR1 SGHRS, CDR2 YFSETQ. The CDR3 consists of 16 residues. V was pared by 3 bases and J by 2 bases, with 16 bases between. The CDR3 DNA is TGCGCCAGCAGCTGGGGGCAGGGGCCTACCACAGATACGCAGTATTTT. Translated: CASSWGQGPTTDTQYF.

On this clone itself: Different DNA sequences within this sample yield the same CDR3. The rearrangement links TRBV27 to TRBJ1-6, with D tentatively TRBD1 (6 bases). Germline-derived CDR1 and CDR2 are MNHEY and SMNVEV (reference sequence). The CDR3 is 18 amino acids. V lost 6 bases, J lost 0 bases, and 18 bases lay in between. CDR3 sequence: CASSLRGTPSSYNSPLHF. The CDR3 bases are TGTGCCAGCAGCCTGAGGGGGACGCCGAGCTCCTATAATTCACCCCTCCACTTT.

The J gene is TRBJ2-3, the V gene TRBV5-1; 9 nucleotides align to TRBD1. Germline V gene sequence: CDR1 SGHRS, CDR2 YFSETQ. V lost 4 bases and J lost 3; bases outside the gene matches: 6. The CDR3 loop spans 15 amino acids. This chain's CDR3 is CASSPPGQGTDTQYF. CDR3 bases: TGCGCCAGCAGCCCTCCGGGACAGGGAACAGATACGCAGTATTTT. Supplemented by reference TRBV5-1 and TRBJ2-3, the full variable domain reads KAGVTQTPRYLIKTRGQQVTLSCSPISGHRSVSWYQQTPGQGLQFLFEYFSETQRNKGNFPGRFSGRQFSNSRSEMNVSTLELGDSALYLCASSPPGQGTDTQYFGPGTRLTVL.

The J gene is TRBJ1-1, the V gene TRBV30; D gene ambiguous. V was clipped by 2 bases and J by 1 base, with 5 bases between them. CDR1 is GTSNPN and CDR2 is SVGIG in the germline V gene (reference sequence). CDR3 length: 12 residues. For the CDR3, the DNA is TGTGCCTGGAGTCTTTGGAACACTGAAGCTTTCTTT. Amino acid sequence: CAWSLWNTEAFF.

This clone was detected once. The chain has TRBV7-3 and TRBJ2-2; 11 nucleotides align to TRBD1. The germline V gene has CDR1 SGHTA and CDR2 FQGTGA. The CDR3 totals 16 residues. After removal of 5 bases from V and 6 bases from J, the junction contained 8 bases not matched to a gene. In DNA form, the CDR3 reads TGTGCCAGCAGCCCCCTTGGGGGACAGGGGGCCGGGGAGCTGTTTTTT. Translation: CASSPLGGQGAGELFF.

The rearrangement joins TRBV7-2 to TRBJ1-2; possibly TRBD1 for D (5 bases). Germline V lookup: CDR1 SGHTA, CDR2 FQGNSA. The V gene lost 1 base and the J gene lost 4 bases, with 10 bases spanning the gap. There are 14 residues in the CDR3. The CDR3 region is CASSLVGQGYGYTF. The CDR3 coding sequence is TGTGCCAGCAGCTTAGTTGGGCAGGGCTATGGCTACACCTTC.

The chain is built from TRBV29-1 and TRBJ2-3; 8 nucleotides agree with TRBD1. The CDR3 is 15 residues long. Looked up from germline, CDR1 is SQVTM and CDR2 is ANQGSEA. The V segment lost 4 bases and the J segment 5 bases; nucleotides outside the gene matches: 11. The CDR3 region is CSVGADRGNIDTQYF. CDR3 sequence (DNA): TGCAGCGTTGGGGCCGACAGGGGCAACATAGATACGCAGTATTTT.